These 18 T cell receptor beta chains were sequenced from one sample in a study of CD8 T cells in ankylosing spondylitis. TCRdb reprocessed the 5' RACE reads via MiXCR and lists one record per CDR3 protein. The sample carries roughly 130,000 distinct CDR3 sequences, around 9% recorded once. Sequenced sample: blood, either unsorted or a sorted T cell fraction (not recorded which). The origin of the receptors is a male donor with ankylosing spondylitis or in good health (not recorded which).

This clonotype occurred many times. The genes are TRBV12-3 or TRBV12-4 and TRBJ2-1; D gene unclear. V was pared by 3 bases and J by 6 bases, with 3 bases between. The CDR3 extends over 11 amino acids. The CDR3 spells CASSFINEQFF. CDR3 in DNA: TGTGCCAGCAGTTTCATCAATGAGCAGTTCTTC.

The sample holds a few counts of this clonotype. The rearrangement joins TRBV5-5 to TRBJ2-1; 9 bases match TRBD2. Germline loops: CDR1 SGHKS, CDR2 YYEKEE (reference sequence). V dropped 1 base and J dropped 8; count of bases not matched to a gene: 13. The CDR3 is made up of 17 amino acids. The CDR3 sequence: CASSLFWREGLWHEQFF. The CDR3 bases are TGTGCCAGCAGCTTGTTTTGGCGGGAGGGCCTTTGGCATGAGCAGTTCTTC.

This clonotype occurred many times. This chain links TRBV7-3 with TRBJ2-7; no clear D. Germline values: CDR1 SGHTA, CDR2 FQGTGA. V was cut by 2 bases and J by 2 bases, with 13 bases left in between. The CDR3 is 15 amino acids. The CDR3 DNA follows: TGTGCCAGCAGCTTAGAAGCAGGTACAGCCTACGAGCAGTACTTC. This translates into CASSLEAGTAYEQYF. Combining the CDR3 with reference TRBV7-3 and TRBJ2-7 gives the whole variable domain GAGVSQTPSNKVTEKGKYVELRCDPISGHTALYWYRQSLGQGPEFLIYFQGTGAADDSGLPNDRFFAVRPEGSVSTLKIQRTERGDSAVYLCASSLEAGTAYEQYFGPGTRLTVT.

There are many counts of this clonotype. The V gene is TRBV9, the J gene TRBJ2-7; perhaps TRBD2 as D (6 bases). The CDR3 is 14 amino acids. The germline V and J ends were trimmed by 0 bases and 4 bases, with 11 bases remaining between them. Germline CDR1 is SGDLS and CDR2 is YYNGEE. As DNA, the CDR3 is TGTGCCAGCAGCGTAGATTTGGGGGGATACGAGCAGTACTTC. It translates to CASSVDLGGYEQYF. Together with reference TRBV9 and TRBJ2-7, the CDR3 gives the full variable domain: DSGVTQTPKHLITATGQRVTLRCSPRSGDLSVYWYQQSLDQGLQFLIQYYNGEERAKGNILERFSAQQFPDLHSELNLSSLELGDSALYFCASSVDLGGYEQYFGPGTRLTVT.

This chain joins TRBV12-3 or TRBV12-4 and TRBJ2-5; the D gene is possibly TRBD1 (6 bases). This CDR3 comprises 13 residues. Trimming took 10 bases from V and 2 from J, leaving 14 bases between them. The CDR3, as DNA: TGTGCCACCCAGGGGCAGCTGCAAGAGACCCAGTACTTC. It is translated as CATQGQLQETQYF.

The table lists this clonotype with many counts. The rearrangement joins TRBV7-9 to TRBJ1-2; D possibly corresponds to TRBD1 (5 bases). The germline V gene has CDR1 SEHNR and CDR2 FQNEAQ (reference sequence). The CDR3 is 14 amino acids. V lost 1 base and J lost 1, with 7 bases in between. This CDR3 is CASSLGGGNYGYTF. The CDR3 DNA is TGTGCCAGCAGCTTAGGTGGGGGTAACTATGGCTACACCTTC.

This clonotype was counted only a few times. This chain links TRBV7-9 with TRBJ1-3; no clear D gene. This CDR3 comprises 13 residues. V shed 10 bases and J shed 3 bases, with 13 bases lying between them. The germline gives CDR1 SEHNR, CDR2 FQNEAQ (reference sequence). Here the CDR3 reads CAITHAGGNTIYF. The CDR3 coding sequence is TGTGCCATCACCCACGCGGGTGGAAACACCATATATTTT. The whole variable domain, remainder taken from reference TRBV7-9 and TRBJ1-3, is DTGVSQNPRHKITKRGQNVTFRCDPISEHNRLYWYRQTLGQGPEFLTYFQNEAQLEKSRLLSDRFSAERPKGSFSTLEIQRTEQGDSAMYLCAITHAGGNTIYFGEGSWLTVV.

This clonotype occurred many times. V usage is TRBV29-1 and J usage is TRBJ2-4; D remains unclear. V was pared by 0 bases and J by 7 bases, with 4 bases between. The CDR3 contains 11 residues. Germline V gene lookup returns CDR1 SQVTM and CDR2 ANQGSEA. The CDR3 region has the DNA TGCAGCGTTGAAGAAATGAACATTCAGTACTTC. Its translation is CSVEEMNIQYF. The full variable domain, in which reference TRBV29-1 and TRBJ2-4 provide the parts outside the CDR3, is SAVISQKPSRDICQRGTSLTIQCQVDSQVTMMFWYRQQPGQSLTLIATANQGSEATYESGFVIDKFPISRPNLTFSTLTVSNMSPEDSSIYLCSVEEMNIQYFGAGTRLSVL.

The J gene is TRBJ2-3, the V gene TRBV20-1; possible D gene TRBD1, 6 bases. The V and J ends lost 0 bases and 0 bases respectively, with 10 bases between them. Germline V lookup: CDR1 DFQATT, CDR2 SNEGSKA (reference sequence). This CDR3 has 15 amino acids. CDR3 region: CSARDNDRSTDTQYF. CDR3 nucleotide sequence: TGCAGTGCTAGAGATAACGACAGGAGCACAGATACGCAGTATTTT.

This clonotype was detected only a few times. The CDR3 DNA reads TGTGCCAGCAGCCAAGGTGGCGGATGGAGCGAGCAGTACTTC. The encoded protein is CASSQGGGWSEQYF. The rearrangement uses TRBV3-1 and TRBJ2-7; D remains unclear. Trimming pared 1 base from V and 6 bases from J, leaving 13 bases between. This CDR3 has 14 amino acids. Germline V CDR1 and CDR2: LGHDT, YNNKEL (reference sequence).

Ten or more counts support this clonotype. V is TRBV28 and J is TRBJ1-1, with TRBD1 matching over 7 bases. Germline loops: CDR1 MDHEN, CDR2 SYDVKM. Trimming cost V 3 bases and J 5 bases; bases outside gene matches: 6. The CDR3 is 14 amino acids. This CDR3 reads CASSFRGPGTEAFF. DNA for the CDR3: TGTGCCAGCAGTTTTAGGGGGCCGGGGACTGAAGCTTTCTTT.

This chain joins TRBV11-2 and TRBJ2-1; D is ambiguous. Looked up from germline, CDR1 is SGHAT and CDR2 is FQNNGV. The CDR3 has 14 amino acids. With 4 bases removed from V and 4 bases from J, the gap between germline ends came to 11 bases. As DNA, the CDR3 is TGTGCCAGCAGCTCCGTTGTGGGGTACAATGAGCAGTTCTTC. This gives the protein CASSSVVGYNEQFF.

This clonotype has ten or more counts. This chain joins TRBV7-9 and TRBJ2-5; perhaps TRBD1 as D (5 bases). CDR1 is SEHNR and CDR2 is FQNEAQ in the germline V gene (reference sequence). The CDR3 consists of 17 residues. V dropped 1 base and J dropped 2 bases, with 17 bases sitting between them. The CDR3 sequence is CASSLGPGHSVQETQYF. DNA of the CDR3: TGTGCCAGCAGCTTAGGTCCCGGACACAGCGTTCAAGAGACCCAGTACTTC. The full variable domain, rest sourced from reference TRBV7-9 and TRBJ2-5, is DTGVSQNPRHKITKRGQNVTFRCDPISEHNRLYWYRQTLGQGPEFLTYFQNEAQLEKSRLLSDRFSAERPKGSFSTLEIQRTEQGDSAMYLCASSLGPGHSVQETQYFGPGTRLLVL.

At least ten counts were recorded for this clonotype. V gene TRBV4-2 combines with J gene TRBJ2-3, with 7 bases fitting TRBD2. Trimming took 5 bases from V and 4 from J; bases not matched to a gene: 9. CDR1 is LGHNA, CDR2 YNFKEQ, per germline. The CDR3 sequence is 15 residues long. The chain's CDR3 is CASSDMSGIADTQYF. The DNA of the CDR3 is TGTGCCAGCAGCGATATGAGCGGGATTGCAGATACGCAGTATTTT.

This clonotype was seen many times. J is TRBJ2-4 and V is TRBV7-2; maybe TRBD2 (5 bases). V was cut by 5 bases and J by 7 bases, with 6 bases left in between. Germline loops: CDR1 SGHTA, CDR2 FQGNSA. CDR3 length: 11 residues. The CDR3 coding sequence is TGTGCCAGCAGCCCGGGGAACATTCAGTACTTC. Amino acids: CASSPGNIQYF. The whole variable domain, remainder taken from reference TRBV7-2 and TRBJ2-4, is GAGVSQSPSNKVTEKGKDVELRCDPISGHTALYWYRQSLGQGLEFLIYFQGNSAPDKSGLPSDRFSAERTGGSVSTLTIQRTQQEDSAVYLCASSPGNIQYFGAGTRLSVL.

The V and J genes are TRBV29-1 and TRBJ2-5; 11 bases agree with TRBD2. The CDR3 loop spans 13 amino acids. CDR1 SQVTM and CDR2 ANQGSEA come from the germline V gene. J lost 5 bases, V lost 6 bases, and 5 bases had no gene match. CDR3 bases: TGCAGCGTCTTCGGGACTAGCGGCGAGACCCAGTACTTC. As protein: CSVFGTSGETQYF.

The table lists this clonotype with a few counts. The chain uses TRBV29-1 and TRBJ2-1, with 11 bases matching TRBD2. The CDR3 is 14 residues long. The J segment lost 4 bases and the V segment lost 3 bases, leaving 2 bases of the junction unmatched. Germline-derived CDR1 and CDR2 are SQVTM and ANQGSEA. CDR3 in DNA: TGCAGCGTTGAGACTAGCGGGGCTTACAATGAGCAGTTCTTC. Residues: CSVETSGAYNEQFF.

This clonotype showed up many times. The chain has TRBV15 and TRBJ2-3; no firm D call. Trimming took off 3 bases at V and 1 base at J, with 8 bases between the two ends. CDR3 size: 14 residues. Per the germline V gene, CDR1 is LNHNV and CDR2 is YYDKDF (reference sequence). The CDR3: CATSRSQRTDTQYF. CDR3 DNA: TGTGCCACCAGCAGGTCTCAGCGCACAGATACGCAGTATTTT.